The source of this T cell receptor (beta chain) is a study of blood T cell repertoires in COVID-19. Overall study context: Samples representing acute and convalescent COVID-19 were sourced from the United States, Italy and Spain. T cells, B-cell-depleted T cells, or PBMCs provided the cDNA or gDNA that served as material.

The assay was immunoSEQ multiplex PCR, and TCRdb's table has in-frame clones only and misses some. The sample shows around 220,000 clones, over 80% of them seen only once. Deletions cut 6 bases from V and 4 bases from J, with 12 bases between. Germline loops: CDR1 ENHRY, CDR2 SYGVKD. The CDR3 totals 13 residues. Sequenced sample: peripheral blood. The clonotype originates from a human donor in a cohort sampled during active COVID-19. The chain couples TRBV10-3 to TRBJ1-1; a possible D gene is TRBD1 (5 bases). CDR3 nucleotide sequence: TGTGCCATCAGGCCGGGGGGAGGCACTGAAGCTTTCTTT. Translation gives CAIRPGGGTEAFF.